The rows below give T cell receptor beta chains drawn from one sample of a study of T cell repertoires in cytomegalovirus infection. Each CDR3 protein is one row after TCRdb ran MiXCR on the reads. Among some 500,000 distinct CDR3 sequences listed, around a third were seen once. Antigen specificity for these receptors is unknown. The sample consisted of cultured PBMCs, taken from culture after CMV antigen stimulation. These receptors came from a human donor in good health (CMV status not recorded). Some clones in this sample may be carry-over from other donors' samples. Both conserved end residues are part of each CDR3. The size entry is marked missing in some rows and otherwise reads once, few, many or a size class.

many	TRBV6-6	CASSLTAGGAYNEQFF
-	TRBV19	CASSNLGNEQFF
few	TRBV7-8	CASSPRGIFGTNEKLFF
few	TRBV28	CASSLFGGYTF
few	TRBV20-1	CSASDRWAHNEQFF
-	TRBV20-1	CSARQGVYGYTF
few	TRBV7-6	CASSDSGTPLVGLRTQYF
few	TRBV6-2/TRBV6-3	CASSYLWRGTYEQYF
-	TRBV7-2	CASGGQMNTEAFF
-	TRBV7-8	CASSLSEPGNEQFF
many	TRBV12-3/TRBV12-4	CASSLGGRAGQFF
-	TRBV7-8	CASSLGGLAGLSSYEQYF
-	TRBV12-3/TRBV12-4	CASNIAGTDTQYF
-	TRBV6-4	CASSIGPRAYNEQFF
-	TRBV7-2	CANLQGARGEQFF
-	TRBV4-1	CASSQGTGRTSGGYNEQFF
-	TRBV15	CASGFGQGITEAFF
many	TRBV7-2	CASSFLRSAGELFF
-	TRBV7-3	CASSSSGRAIDEQFF
few	TRBV7-8	CASSYDREKLFF
few	TRBV19	CASSAAGGNTIYF
-	TRBV4-1	CASSPNPGNYGYTF
many	TRBV7-2	CASSFDRQNNEQFF
many	TRBV7-2	CASSRAGQGADTQYF
-	TRBV6-5	CASSYSIANYNEQFF
-	TRBV12-3/TRBV12-4	CASSSKSAPSGNTIYF
once	TRBV12-3/TRBV12-4	CASSFGQNSPLHF
many	TRBV7-2	CASSLGTGGRETQYF
-	TRBV5-4	CASSLWEGRETQYF
many	TRBV7-2	CASSRTGASGYTF
-	TRBV7-9	CASSLEGPGLAGPWDEQFF
-	TRBV18	CASSRAGATGETQYF
few	TRBV6-2/TRBV6-3	CASSLGLAASRAKNIQYF
-	TRBV10-1	CPSSEGGNNQPQHF
once	TRBV6-6	CASSYAGDRGGNNEQFF
-	TRBV27	CASMRRGGGYQPQHF
-	TRBV27	CASMSGLPHNEQFF
-	TRBV4-1	CASSQPGGALGAFF
few	TRBV6-2/TRBV6-3	CASSYSIQGGTQYF
few	TRBV4-3	CASSHLGGDRALHEQYF
-	TRBV12-3/TRBV12-4	CATSSGERSDTQYF
-	TRBV12-5	CASGWQQTGLNEKLFF
-	TRBV20-1	CSASSWREQFF
-	TRBV12-3/TRBV12-4	CASRNAGTSGRRVQFF
-	TRBV12-3/TRBV12-4	CASSLRRLAGDINEQFF
-	TRBV12-3/TRBV12-4	CASSFQRTGPFAF